This passage covers 4 T cell receptor beta chains from one sample sequenced in a study of T-cell memory formation after mild COVID-19. TCRdb re-called the 5' RACE reads through MiXCR, storing one row per CDR3 protein. The sample includes some 200,000 distinct CDR3 sequences, over 9.5% seen only once; the top ten take around 3.3%. The sample was PBMCs or a T cell subset sorted from them (not recorded which). These receptors all come from a man younger than 35 who had mild COVID-19 (a few samples of this study predate the infection). Cell type and time point are not known.

Many counts were recorded for this clonotype. The genes are TRBV11-3 and TRBJ2-1; 7 nucleotides line up with TRBD1. This CDR3 contains 14 residues. Germline trimming cut 2 bases from V and 5 bases from J; bases unmatched to any gene: 3. Germline CDR1 reads SGHNT; CDR2 reads YENEEA. CDR3 nucleotides: TGTGCCAGCAGCTTACAGGGGGAAAACAATGAGCAGTTCTTC. Translating gives CASSLQGENNEQFF.

This clonotype was seen a handful of times. This sequence joins TRBV3-1 and TRBJ2-5; TRBD2 matches at 10 bases. This CDR3 has 16 residues. Looked up from germline, CDR1 is LGHDT and CDR2 is YNNKEL (reference sequence). V was pared by 1 base and J by 4 bases, with 6 bases of the junction left unmatched. This CDR3 is CASSQGGSGGSETQYF. CDR3 DNA sequence: TGTGCCAGCAGCCAAGGAGGTAGCGGGGGGTCAGAGACCCAGTACTTC.

The V call is TRBV25-1, the J call TRBJ2-3; D is unclear. This CDR3 has 14 amino acids. V dropped 3 bases and J dropped 4 bases, with 11 bases sitting between them. CDR1 is MGHDK, CDR2 SYGVNS, per germline. DNA of the CDR3: TGTGCCAGCAGTGATCTGAGAGGCTCAGATACGCAGTATTTT. Encoded protein: CASSDLRGSDTQYF.

This clonotype has only a few counts. V gene TRBV6-6 combines with J gene TRBJ2-3; D is unresolved. V lost 11 bases and J 4 bases, leaving 7 bases between the germline ends. Looked up from germline, CDR1 is MNHNY and CDR2 is SVGAGI (reference sequence). The CDR3 runs 10 residues. The CDR3 region has the DNA TGTGCCTGCGGCCCAGATACGCAGTATTTT. This sequence encodes CACGPDTQYF.